The 2 T cell receptor beta chains below come from one sample, sequenced in a study of CD8 T cells in ankylosing spondylitis (dated by TCRdb to about 2017). General study outcomes and caveats: Blood from ankylosing spondylitis patients appeared to be characterized by a TCR beta motif composed of several highly homologous amino acid variants.

Library preparation used 5' RACE. Instrument on record: Illumina HiSeq 2500. TCRdb passed the public sequencing reads through fastp at Q25 and MiXCR, retaining productive beta sequences. Records with the same CDR3 protein are collapsed into one entry carrying the most frequent genes and DNA. This sample gives around 540,000 distinct CDR3 sequences in total; roughly 12% of them show up just once. The ten largest clones add up to 6.5% to 7% of the sample. For these TCRs, the target antigens are not known. Sequencing was performed on blood, either unsorted or a sorted T cell fraction (not recorded which). These receptors all come from a male donor with ankylosing spondylitis.

This clonotype has ten or more counts. The chain recombines TRBV10-3 with TRBJ2-6; D uncertain. Germline CDR1 ENHRY, CDR2 SYGVKD. This CDR3 contains 15 residues. Trimming shortened V by 3 bases and J by 2 bases, and 8 bases separated the two germline ends. The CDR3 nucleotides read TGTGCCATCAGTGACGGACCAACTGGGGCCAACGTCCTGACTTTC. Translating gives CAISDGPTGANVLTF.

The CDR3 loop is CASSPWGPATSEQYF. CDR3 in DNA: TGTGCCAGCAGCCCGTGGGGACCCGCGACGTCGGAGCAGTACTTC. V is TRBV11-1 and J is TRBJ2-7; TRBD1 or TRBD2 may be the D gene (5 bases each). The V end was cut by 5 bases, the J end by 7 bases, with 21 bases between. CDR3 length: 15 residues. The germline gives CDR1 SGHAT, CDR2 FQDESV (reference sequence).